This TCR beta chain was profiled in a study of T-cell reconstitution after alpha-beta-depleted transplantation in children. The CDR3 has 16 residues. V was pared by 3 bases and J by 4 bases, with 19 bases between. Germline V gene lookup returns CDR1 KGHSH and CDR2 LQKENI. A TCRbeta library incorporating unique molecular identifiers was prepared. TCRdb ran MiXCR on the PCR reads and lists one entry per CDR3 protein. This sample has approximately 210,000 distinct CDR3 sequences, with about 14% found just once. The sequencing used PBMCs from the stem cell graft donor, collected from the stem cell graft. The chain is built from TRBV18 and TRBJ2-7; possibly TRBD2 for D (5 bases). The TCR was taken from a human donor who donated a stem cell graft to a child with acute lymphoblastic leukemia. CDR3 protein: CASSPLIGRSGYEQYF. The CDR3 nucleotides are TGTGCCAGCTCACCTCTCATAGGACGGTCGGGGTACGAGCAGTACTTC.